Below, 17 T cell receptor beta chains from the same sample are listed, as sequenced in a study of blood T cells in healthy people across ages (dated by TCRdb to between 2014 and 2017). Library method: 5' RACE. TCRdb names Illumina HiSeq 2500 as the instrument used. A second PCR of roughly 7 to 11 cycles was performed with a sample-barcoded 5' primer and a J-beta primer mix. The public sequencing data were trimmed at Q25 with fastp and processed into clonotypes with MiXCR by TCRdb, which kept only in-frame beta chains. Each CDR3 protein appears once, grouped with its most common genes and DNA. Present in this sample are over 700,000 distinct CDR3 sequences, approximately 25% of which were seen just once. The ten largest clones represent around 9.2% of the sample. This sample was also put to use in a study of T cells of mothers and their children.

Input material: blood. Receptors originate from a boy younger than 18 in good health.

V gene TRBV7-2 combines with J gene TRBJ2-7, with D unresolved. Germline V gives CDR1 SGHTA, CDR2 FQGNSA. V was trimmed by 1 base and J by 3 bases, leaving 16 bases between them. The CDR3 sequence is 16 residues long. CDR3 DNA: TGTGCCAGCAGCTTAGGGACCGGAGTGGGTTACTACGAGCAGTACTTC. Residues: CASSLGTGVGYYEQYF.

The V call is TRBV29-1, the J call TRBJ1-2, with D hard to call. V lost 5 bases, J lost 3 bases, and 19 bases lay in between. The CDR3 has 15 residues. In germline, CDR1 is SQVTM, CDR2 ANQGSEA. The CDR3 loop reads CSVSGRHSEDYGYTF. CDR3 nucleotide sequence: TGCAGCGTTTCTGGCAGGCACTCGGAGGACTATGGCTACACCTTC.

CDR3 nucleotides: TGTGCCACCAGTGATTCTTGGGGAGAGAACGATGAGCAGTTCTTC. Protein: CATSDSWGENDEQFF. The chain recombines TRBV24-1 with TRBJ2-1; D is perhaps TRBD2 (5 bases). Germline loops: CDR1 KGHDR, CDR2 SFDVKD. CDR3 length: 15 residues. V dropped 2 bases and J dropped 8 bases, with 15 bases sitting between them.

This chain joins TRBV20-1 and TRBJ1-5, with unresolved D. The V end lost 1 base, the J end lost 6 bases, and 16 bases lay between the germline ends. The CDR3 has 15 amino acids. Germline V gene lookup returns CDR1 DFQATT and CDR2 SNEGSKA (reference sequence). In nucleotides, the CDR3 is TGCAGTGCTAGAGCCCGGGCAGGTTTCGCTCAGCCCCAGCATTTT. Translating it yields CSARARAGFAQPQHF.

There are a few counts of this clonotype. This chain connects TRBV7-2 to TRBJ2-5; 10 nucleotides match TRBD1. The DNA end is a closer match to TRBJ2-1, so the J assignment may be wrong. This CDR3 has 13 amino acids. Germline loops: CDR1 SGHTA, CDR2 FQGNSA. CDR3 region: CASSRQGADEQFF. The DNA of the CDR3 is TGTGCCAGCAGCCGACAGGGGGCCGATGAGCAGTTCTTC.

V and J are TRBV6-5 and TRBJ2-1; perhaps TRBD1 as D (6 bases). The CDR3 runs 12 residues. The germline V and J ends were trimmed by 10 bases and 10 bases, with 17 bases remaining between them. Germline V CDR1 and CDR2: MNHEY, SVGAGI. CDR3 protein: CATQDPGTEQFF. CDR3 bases: TGTGCCACCCAGGACCCCGGGACAGAGCAGTTCTTC.

The chain carries TRBV6-5 and TRBJ1-3, with no clear D. This CDR3 is 14 amino acids long. V lost 2 bases, J lost 4 bases, and 9 bases lay in between. Germline V lookup: CDR1 MNHEY, CDR2 SVGAGI. The CDR3 region is CASSYGKDGNTIYF. The CDR3 bases are TGTGCCAGCAGTTACGGCAAGGACGGAAACACCATATATTTT.

This clonotype occurred a few times. The chain carries TRBV11-3 and TRBJ2-5, with D maybe TRBD2 (6 bases). Per the germline V gene, CDR1 is SGHNT and CDR2 is YENEEA. Trimming pared 5 bases from V and 5 bases from J, leaving 24 bases between. The CDR3 is 17 residues long. CDR3 DNA: TGTGCCAGCAGCGAACGACTAGGACGGGGCTCGAGGGAGACCCAGTACTTC. It codes for CASSERLGRGSRETQYF. The full variable domain, in which reference TRBV11-3 and TRBJ2-5 provide the parts outside the CDR3, is EAGVVQSPRYKIIEKKQPVAFWCNPISGHNTLYWYLQNLGQGPELLIRYENEEAVDDSQLPKDRFSAERLKGVDSTLKIQPAELGDSAVYLCASSERLGRGSRETQYFGPGTRLLVL.

The rearrangement uses TRBV6-5 and TRBJ1-1, with D unclear. Per germline, CDR1 MNHEY and CDR2 SVGAGI. The length of the CDR3 is 16 residues. The ends were cut back, 2 bases at V and 0 bases at J, with 13 bases in the middle. The CDR3 sequence: CASSYALRQMNTEAFF. CDR3 nucleotides: TGTGCCAGCAGTTACGCCCTGAGACAAATGAACACTGAAGCTTTCTTT.

This clonotype was seen a handful of times. The chain links TRBV12-3 or TRBV12-4 to TRBJ2-5; 11 bases fit TRBD2. The CDR3 has 14 residues. V trimming: 6 bases; J trimming: 5 bases; junction bases outside the gene matches: 5. The CDR3 region has the DNA TGTGCCAGCAGCTTGACTAGCGGGATGGAGACCCAGTACTTC. Amino acids: CASSLTSGMETQYF.

This chain connects TRBV2 to TRBJ1-4; TRBD1 is a possible D gene (5 bases). Germline CDR1 reads SNHLY; CDR2 reads FYNNEI. V was pared by 6 bases and J by 7 bases, with 18 bases between. CDR3 length equals 15 residues. As DNA, the CDR3 is TGTGCCAGCAGCGGGGAATGGGGGTTGGGTGAAAAACTGTTTTTT. Translating it yields CASSGEWGLGEKLFF. The full variable domain, completed using reference TRBV2 and TRBJ1-4, is EPEVTQTPSHQVTQMGQEVILRCVPISNHLYFYWYRQILGQKVEFLVSFYNNEISEKSEIFDDQFSVERPDGSNFTLKIRSTKLEDSAMYFCASSGEWGLGEKLFFGSGTQLSVL.

V gene TRBV5-1 combines with J gene TRBJ2-5, with D maybe TRBD2 (6 bases). The J call may be mistaken, given a closer DNA end match to TRBJ2-7. The CDR3 spans 14 residues. CDR1 is SGHRS and CDR2 is YFSETQ in the germline V gene. DNA of the CDR3: TGCGCCAGCAGCTTGGCCGAGGGAGGCTACGAGCAGTACTTC. It encodes CASSLAEGGYEQYF.

This clonotype occurred a few times. The genes are TRBV7-3 and TRBJ2-3, with a tentative D call TRBD2 (6 bases). Germline values: CDR1 SGHTA, CDR2 FQGTGA. V lost 4 bases and J 9 bases, leaving 17 bases between the germline ends. The CDR3 covers 14 residues. The CDR3, as DNA: TGTGCCAGCAGCTCCACGGGACTTCGAGGGACGCAGTATTTT. It translates to CASSSTGLRGTQYF.

This chain links TRBV7-9 with TRBJ2-3, with TRBD2 identical over 12 bases. Germline-derived CDR1 and CDR2 are SEHNR and FQNEAQ (reference sequence). Trimming cost V 4 bases and J 2 bases; bases outside gene matches: 4. The CDR3 has 16 amino acids. Written as DNA, the CDR3 is TGTGCCAGCAGCTCCGGGACTAGCGGGTACACAGATACGCAGTATTTT. As protein: CASSSGTSGYTDTQYF. Filled out from reference TRBV7-9 and TRBJ2-3, the complete variable domain reads DTGVSQNPRHKITKRGQNVTFRCDPISEHNRLYWYRQTLGQGPEFLTYFQNEAQLEKSRLLSDRFSAERPKGSFSTLEIQRTEQGDSAMYLCASSSGTSGYTDTQYFGPGTRLTVL.

This chain connects TRBV6-6 to TRBJ2-2; 7 bases line up with TRBD2. The CDR3 length is 15 residues. V lost 5 bases to trimming and J lost 5 bases; unmatched junction nucleotides: 8. The germline CDR1 and CDR2 sequences are MNHNY and SVGAGI (reference sequence). This chain's CDR3 is CASSPSGVGTGELFF. The CDR3 coding sequence is TGTGCCAGCAGTCCAAGCGGGGTTGGGACCGGGGAGCTGTTTTTT.

This chain connects TRBV20-1 to TRBJ2-4, with 8 bases lining up with TRBD1. This CDR3 spans 13 amino acids. The V segment lost 4 bases and the J segment 7 bases; nucleotides outside the gene matches: 6. Germline V CDR1 and CDR2: DFQATT, SNEGSKA (reference sequence). The CDR3 bases are TGCAGTGCTACGGGACAGGTTGAGAACATTCAGTACTTC. It yields the protein CSATGQVENIQYF.

The J gene is TRBJ2-7, the V gene TRBV20-1, with TRBD1 matching over 8 bases. Germline V gene lookup returns CDR1 DFQATT and CDR2 SNEGSKA (reference sequence). The CDR3 spans 13 residues. V lost 3 bases and J lost 3; bases outside the gene matches: 4. The CDR3 DNA reads as TGCAGTGCTAGTACAGGGGGGTACTACGAGCAGTACTTC. It codes for CSASTGGYYEQYF.